In its sample, the clone carrying this T cell receptor beta chain was seen many times. No antigen is known for it. A library of TCRbeta sequences, prepared with unique molecular identifiers, was generated. Via MiXCR, TCRdb re-called the PCR reads, giving one row per CDR3 protein. The profile shows approximately 31,000 distinct CDR3 sequences, approximately 6.5% of them singletons. Germline CDR1 and CDR2: SGHDN and FVKESK. Trimming took off 3 bases at V and 1 base at J, with 10 bases between the two ends. There are 15 residues in the CDR3. This sample was taken from a study of T-cell reconstitution after alpha-beta-depleted transplantation in children. Study-wide findings and caveats: After transplant, at about two months, alpha-beta T cells were reportedly derived from several hundred expanded graft clones. Newly made T cells mostly supplied T-cell counts and diversity one year after transplant. Some patients' high day-60 TCRbeta diversity was attributed to recipient cells surviving conditioning.

The clonotype comes from a child less than two years old who had a stem cell transplant for acute myeloid leukemia, so the T cells may come from the graft donor. J is TRBJ2-1 and V is TRBV14; perhaps TRBD1 as D (6 bases). Specimen: peripheral blood, collected 60 days after TCRalphabeta/CD19-depleted stem cell transplant. CDR3 in DNA: TGTGCCAGCAGCCACACAGGGATTTCCTACAATGAGCAGTTCTTC. This gives the protein CASSHTGISYNEQFF.